These 13 T cell receptor beta chains originate from one sample sequenced in a study of beta chain features in type 1 diabetes. Expressed TCRB transcripts got sequenced, as all isolated RNA was reverse transcribed. Assay used: immunoSEQ multiplex PCR; TCRdb lists only in-frame clones, some missing. The table has about 320,000 clones, 14% seen once. Sequencing was done on a sample of central memory CD4+ T cells from blood. The receptors were sampled from a man under 40 in good health.

This chain uses TRBV4-3 with TRBJ2-6; TRBD2 matches at 9 bases. V gave up 5 bases and J gave up 2 bases; unmatched junction bases: 22. Germline values: CDR1 LGHNA, CDR2 YSLEER. CDR3 length: 22 amino acids. CDR3 bases: TGCGCCAGCAGCTACCTACGGGGTAGCGGGAGCCTTGGTGGCGCTGGGGCCAACGTCCTGACTTTC. Amino acid sequence: CASSYLRGSGSLGGAGANVLTF.

The rearrangement uses TRBV5-6 and TRBJ2-3, with D perhaps matching TRBD1 or TRBD2 (6 bases each). Germline V CDR1 and CDR2: SGHDT, YYEEEE. The germline V and J ends were trimmed by 0 bases and 3 bases, with 17 bases remaining between them. The CDR3 totals 17 residues. CDR3 in amino acids: CASSLDARGASTDTQYF. In nucleotides, the CDR3 is TGTGCCAGCAGCTTGGATGCAAGGGGGGCGAGTACAGATACGCAGTATTTT.

A few counts support this clone. V gene TRBV20-1 combines with J gene TRBJ1-1; D call uncertain. Per germline, CDR1 DFQATT and CDR2 SNEGSKA (reference sequence). V was clipped by 6 bases and J by 4 bases, with 9 bases between them. The CDR3 is 11 residues long. In nucleotides, the CDR3 is TGCAGTGCCTATGGGAGCACTGAAGCTTTCTTT. Residues: CSAYGSTEAFF.

This clone has a handful of counts. In nucleotides, the CDR3 is TGTGCCAGCAGCTTAGCGCGTAGTAGCGGGAATGAGCAGTTCTTC. Protein sequence: CASSLARSSGNEQFF. The chain uses TRBV11-1 and TRBJ2-1; 7 positions match TRBD2. The CDR3 contains 15 residues. Germline V gene sequence: CDR1 SGHAT, CDR2 FQDESV (reference sequence). J gave up 7 bases and V 0 bases, and 6 bases lay outside the gene matches.

J is TRBJ2-3 and V is TRBV5-4; no clear D gene. This CDR3 is built from 14 residues. Germline V gene sequence: CDR1 SGHNT, CDR2 YYREEE (reference sequence). The V gene lost 4 bases and the J gene lost 0 bases, with 9 bases spanning the gap. The DNA of the CDR3 is TGTGCCAGCAGCCAGAGTGGTAGCACAGATACGCAGTATTTT. Residues: CASSQSGSTDTQYF.

This chain uses TRBV9 with TRBJ2-1; D call uncertain. The length of the CDR3 is 13 residues. V lost 0 bases, J lost 3 bases, and 4 bases lay in between. Germline CDR1 reads SGDLS; CDR2 reads YYNGEE. The CDR3 sequence: CASSVGFYNEQFF. The DNA for the CDR3 is TGTGCCAGCAGCGTAGGGTTCTACAATGAGCAGTTCTTC. Filled out from reference TRBV9 and TRBJ2-1, the complete variable domain reads DSGVTQTPKHLITATGQRVTLRCSPRSGDLSVYWYQQSLDQGLQFLIQYYNGEERAKGNILERFSAQQFPDLHSELNLSSLELGDSALYFCASSVGFYNEQFFGPGTRLTVL.

This chain links TRBV7-7 with TRBJ1-1; D is uncertain. V was clipped by 4 bases and J by 0 bases, with 6 bases between them. Germline CDR1 SSHAT, CDR2 FNYEAQ (reference sequence). This CDR3 region has 13 residues. Here the CDR3 DNA reads TGTGCCAGCAGCTCCCAGTTGAACACTGAAGCTTTCTTT. Translation gives CASSSQLNTEAFF.

The rearrangement links TRBV10-3 to TRBJ2-2; no reliable D call. Germline V gene sequence: CDR1 ENHRY, CDR2 SYGVKD. Trimming cost V 10 bases and J 0 bases, with 12 bases left between them. This CDR3 comprises 14 residues. CDR3 sequence (DNA): TGTGCCACTGGGTCTGTGCCGAACACCGGGGAGCTGTTTTTT. The encoded protein is CATGSVPNTGELFF.

This clone was counted only a few times. The chain employs TRBV5-4 and TRBJ2-5, with D possibly being TRBD2 (8 bases). Germline lookup yields CDR1 SGHNT and CDR2 YYREEE (reference sequence). CDR3 size: 17 residues. The V and J ends lost 5 bases and 5 bases respectively, with 25 bases between them. This chain's CDR3 is CASSPAPGTAGEETQYF. The CDR3 DNA reads TGTGCCAGCAGTCCGGCCCCGGGGACAGCGGGGGAGGAGACCCAGTACTTC.

J is TRBJ1-1 and V is TRBV6-6; D possibly corresponds to TRBD1 (6 bases). V lost 5 bases and J lost 1, with 14 bases in between. The CDR3 has 15 residues. Germline values: CDR1 MNHNY, CDR2 SVGAGI (reference sequence). The CDR3 here is CASSTATGWNTEAFF. The CDR3 DNA sequence: TGTGCCAGCAGTACCGCGACAGGTTGGAACACTGAAGCTTTCTTT.

V usage is TRBV14 and J usage is TRBJ1-3, with a possible D match to TRBD1 (6 bases). Deletions cut 4 bases from V and 4 bases from J, with 8 bases between. The length of the CDR3 is 13 residues. Germline lookup yields CDR1 SGHDN and CDR2 FVKESK. The CDR3 DNA reads as TGTGCCAGCAGCCGGGACACGGGAAACACCATATATTTT. Translating gives CASSRDTGNTIYF.

The CDR3 here is CASSSGSSYNEQFF. CDR3 sequence (DNA): TGTGCCAGCAGCTCGGGGAGCTCCTACAATGAGCAGTTCTTC. The chain combines TRBV7-9 with TRBJ2-1, with D tentatively TRBD2 (5 bases). The CDR3 is 14 amino acids. From germline, CDR1 is SEHNR and CDR2 FQNEAQ (reference sequence). The V and J ends lost 4 bases and 0 bases respectively, with 7 bases between them.

There are many counts of this clone. The V gene is TRBV10-3, the J gene TRBJ2-3, with D possibly TRBD1 on 5 matching bases. V gave up 2 bases and J gave up 1 base, with 13 bases separating them. CDR1 is ENHRY and CDR2 is SYGVKD in the germline V gene. The CDR3 spans 16 residues. CDR3 protein: CAISETRIGGTDTQYF. For the CDR3, the DNA is TGTGCCATCAGTGAGACCCGAATAGGGGGCACAGATACGCAGTATTTT.